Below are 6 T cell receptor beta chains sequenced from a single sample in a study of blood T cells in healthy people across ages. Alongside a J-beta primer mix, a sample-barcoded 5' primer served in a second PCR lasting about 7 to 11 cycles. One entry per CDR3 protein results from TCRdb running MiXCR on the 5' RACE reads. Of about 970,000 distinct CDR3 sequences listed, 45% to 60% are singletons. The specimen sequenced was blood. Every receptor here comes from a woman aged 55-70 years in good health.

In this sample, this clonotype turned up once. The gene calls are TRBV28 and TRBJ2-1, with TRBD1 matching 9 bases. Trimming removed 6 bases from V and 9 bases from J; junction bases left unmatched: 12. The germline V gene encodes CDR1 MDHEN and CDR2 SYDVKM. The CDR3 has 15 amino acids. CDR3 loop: CASRSGTGWIFEQFF. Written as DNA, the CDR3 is TGTGCCAGCAGATCCGGGACAGGGTGGATATTTGAGCAGTTCTTC.

CDR3 DNA sequence: TGCAGTGCTAGAGCTCTGAGCCGGACTACTGGGAAGACCCAGTACTTC. Its protein product is CSARALSRTTGKTQYF. The genes are TRBV20-1 and TRBJ2-5, with D perhaps TRBD2 (6 bases). The ends were cut back, 1 base at V and 6 bases at J, with 21 bases in the middle. Germline CDR1 DFQATT, CDR2 SNEGSKA (reference sequence). The CDR3 is made up of 16 amino acids.

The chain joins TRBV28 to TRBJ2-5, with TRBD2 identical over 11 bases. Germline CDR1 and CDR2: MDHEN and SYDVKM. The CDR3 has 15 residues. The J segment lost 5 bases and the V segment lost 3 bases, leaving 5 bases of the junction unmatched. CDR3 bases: TGTGCCAGCAGTTTCCTTAGCGGGAGGGTGGAGACCCAGTACTTC. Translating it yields CASSFLSGRVETQYF.

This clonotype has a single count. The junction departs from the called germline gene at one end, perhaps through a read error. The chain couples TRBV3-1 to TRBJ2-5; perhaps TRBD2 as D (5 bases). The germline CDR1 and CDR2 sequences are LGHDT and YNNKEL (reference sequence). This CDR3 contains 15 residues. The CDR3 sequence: CASSQVTKGEEAQYF. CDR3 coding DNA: TGTGCCAGCAGCCAAGTGACGAAGGGAGAAGAGGCCCAGTACTTC.

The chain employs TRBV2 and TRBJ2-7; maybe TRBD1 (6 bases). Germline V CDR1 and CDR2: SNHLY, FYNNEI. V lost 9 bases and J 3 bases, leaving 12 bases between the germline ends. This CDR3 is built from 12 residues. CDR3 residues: CASLGGFYEQYF. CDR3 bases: TGTGCCAGTCTAGGGGGATTCTACGAGCAGTACTTC.

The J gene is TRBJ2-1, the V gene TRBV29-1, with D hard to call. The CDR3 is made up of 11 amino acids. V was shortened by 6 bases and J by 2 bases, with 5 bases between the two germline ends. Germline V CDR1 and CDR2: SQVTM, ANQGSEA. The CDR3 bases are TGCAGCGTGGGCGCCTACAATGAGCAGTTCTTC. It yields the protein CSVGAYNEQFF.